The 27 T cell receptor beta chains below all came from one sample that was sequenced in a study of blood T cell repertoires in COVID-19. Assay: immunoSEQ multiplex PCR; the TCRdb copy retains only in-frame clones and omits some. The table lists approximately 75,000 clones, about 79% of them singletons. Sequencing input: peripheral blood. The receptors originated from a woman between 45 and 65 years old with acute or convalescent COVID-19.

V usage is TRBV25-1 and J usage is TRBJ2-5; 14 nucleotides align to TRBD2. CDR1 and CDR2 (germline): MGHDK, SYGVNS. The CDR3 runs 15 residues. The J segment lost 4 bases and the V segment lost 10 bases, leaving 8 bases of the junction unmatched. The CDR3 sequence: CATQTSGGVGETQYF. For the CDR3, the DNA is TGTGCCACCCAGACTAGCGGGGGGGTCGGAGAGACCCAGTACTTC.

V gene TRBV18 combines with J gene TRBJ2-1, with D unresolved. Germline loops: CDR1 KGHSH, CDR2 LQKENI. Trimming removed 1 base from V and 2 bases from J, with 6 bases in between. There are 14 residues in the CDR3. CDR3: CASSPLAAYNEQFF. The DNA of the CDR3 is TGTGCCAGCTCACCACTTGCGGCCTACAATGAGCAGTTCTTC.

This clone was observed a single time. The gene calls are TRBV5-1 and TRBJ2-1; D remains unclear. The CDR3 consists of 13 residues. Germline CDR1 is SGHRS and CDR2 is YFSETQ. Between the trimmed V and J ends, which lost 4 bases and 2 bases, there was a span of 7 bases. CDR3 DNA sequence: TGCGCCAGCAGCCCCTTTCCCTACAATGAGCAGTTCTTC. Translation: CASSPFPYNEQFF.

This chain joins TRBV6-4 and TRBJ1-2, with D possibly matching TRBD1 (5 bases). V lost 5 bases, J lost 1 base, and 14 bases lay in between. The CDR3 is 15 residues long. The germline V gene has CDR1 MRHNA and CDR2 SNTAGT. The CDR3 DNA reads TGTGCCAGCAGTCCCAGTCAGGGATATAACTATGGCTACACCTTC. This translates into CASSPSQGYNYGYTF.

This clone was picked up a small number of times. The V gene is TRBV5-6, the J gene TRBJ2-3; D not resolved. The CDR3 has 13 amino acids. The V gene lost 1 base and the J gene lost 2 bases, with 5 bases spanning the gap. Per the germline V gene, CDR1 is SGHDT and CDR2 is YYEEEE. The CDR3 is CASSLLSTDTQYF. The CDR3 DNA reads TGTGCCAGCAGCTTGCTGTCCACAGATACGCAGTATTTT.

The chain has TRBV24-1 and TRBJ2-1; the match to TRBD2 covers 9 bases. The CDR3 totals 16 residues. CDR1 is KGHDR and CDR2 is SFDVKD in the germline V gene. J was trimmed by 0 bases and V by 10 bases; bases with no gene match: 9. The chain's CDR3 is CATADSGSFSYNEQFF. Here the CDR3 DNA reads TGTGCCACAGCCGATAGCGGGAGTTTCTCCTACAATGAGCAGTTCTTC.

V is TRBV4-2 and J is TRBJ2-2; 9 positions match TRBD1. Per germline, CDR1 LGHNA and CDR2 YNFKEQ. V lost 5 bases to trimming and J lost 7 bases; unmatched junction nucleotides: 17. The CDR3 is 18 residues long. CDR3 in amino acids: CASSTGTGTPPYVGELFF. Here the CDR3 DNA reads TGTGCCAGCAGCACCGGGACAGGGACACCCCCTTATGTCGGGGAGCTGTTTTTT.

This clone was seen more than once but under ten times. This chain connects TRBV19 to TRBJ1-2; no clear D gene. The CDR3 is made up of 14 amino acids. Germline assignment: CDR1 LNHDA and CDR2 SQIVND (reference sequence). Trimming pared 3 bases from V and 1 base from J, leaving 9 bases between. In DNA form, the CDR3 reads TGTGCCAGTAGTATTGGCGGGAATAACTATGGCTACACCTTC. As protein: CASSIGGNNYGYTF.

The count of this clone is one. This chain links TRBV5-1 with TRBJ2-3; 7 nucleotides match TRBD2. There are 14 residues in the CDR3. V lost 2 bases to trimming and J lost 4 bases; unmatched junction nucleotides: 4. CDR1 SGHRS and CDR2 YFSETQ come from the germline V gene. CDR3 DNA sequence: TGCGCCAGCAGCTTAGCGGGGAGGTCAGATACGCAGTATTTT. Amino acids: CASSLAGRSDTQYF.

The chain recombines TRBV11-1 with TRBJ2-7; perhaps TRBD1 as D (5 bases). The CDR3 extends over 13 amino acids. In germline, CDR1 is SGHAT, CDR2 FQDESV (reference sequence). Between the trimmed V and J ends, which lost 2 bases and 2 bases, there was a span of 7 bases. The CDR3: CASSLQGTYEQYF. CDR3 DNA sequence: TGTGCCAGCAGCTTACAGGGTACCTACGAGCAGTACTTC.

The V and J genes are TRBV7-2 and TRBJ2-2; 8 nucleotides align to TRBD2. Germline assignment: CDR1 SGHTA and CDR2 FQGNSA. The CDR3 runs to 13 residues. V lost 11 bases to trimming and J lost 5 bases; unmatched junction nucleotides: 7. CDR3 region: CASRGGITGELFF. The CDR3 region has the DNA TGTGCCTCCCGGGGGGGGATTACCGGGGAGCTGTTTTTT.

About this clone: One end of the junction fails to match germline, which may point to a read error. The V and J genes are TRBV19 and TRBJ1-2, with D uncertain. The CDR3 loop spans 13 amino acids. Per germline, CDR1 LNHDA and CDR2 SQIVND (reference sequence). For the CDR3, the DNA is TGTGCCAGTAGTACCCTATATAACTATGGTTACACCTTC. It is translated as CASSTLYNYGYTF.

This chain joins TRBV19 and TRBJ2-1; D perhaps matches TRBD2 (5 bases). The V gene lost 1 base and the J gene lost 7 bases, with 20 bases spanning the gap. In germline, CDR1 is LNHDA, CDR2 SQIVND (reference sequence). CDR3 size: 17 residues. This CDR3 reads CASSIALAGNFGNEQFF. CDR3 coding DNA: TGTGCCAGTAGTATAGCCCTAGCAGGTAATTTTGGTAATGAGCAGTTCTTC.

The V gene is TRBV4-1, the J gene TRBJ1-2; D not resolved. The V gene lost 1 base and the J gene lost 8 bases, with 8 bases spanning the gap. CDR1 and CDR2 (germline): MGHRA, YSYEKL. This CDR3 is 12 amino acids long. CDR3 DNA: TGCGCCAGCAGCCAAGGGGGAGGGGGCTACACCTTC. This translates into CASSQGGGGYTF.

The chain combines TRBV7-2 with TRBJ1-1, with D possibly being TRBD1 (5 bases). The ends were cut back, 1 base at V and 2 bases at J, with 14 bases in the middle. Germline V gene sequence: CDR1 SGHTA, CDR2 FQGNSA. CDR3 size: 16 residues. CDR3 in DNA: TGTGCCAGCAGCTTAGAGTATGGCAGGGTTAACACTGAAGCTTTCTTT. Its translation: CASSLEYGRVNTEAFF. Complete variable domain (other parts from reference TRBV7-2 and TRBJ1-1): GAGVSQSPSNKVTEKGKDVELRCDPISGHTALYWYRQSLGQGLEFLIYFQGNSAPDKSGLPSDRFSAERTGGSVSTLTIQRTQQEDSAVYLCASSLEYGRVNTEAFFGQGTRLTVV.

This clone showed up just a few times. This rearrangement joins TRBV6-2 or TRBV6-3 to TRBJ2-2; perhaps TRBD2 as D (7 bases). Per the germline V gene, CDR1 is MNHEY and CDR2 is SVGEGT. The CDR3 has 15 amino acids. V dropped 2 bases and J dropped 5 bases, with 12 bases sitting between them. The CDR3 sequence: CASSYEGGDTGELFF. The CDR3 nucleotides read TGTGCCAGCAGTTACGAGGGGGGGGATACCGGGGAGCTGTTTTTT.

The chain links TRBV18 to TRBJ1-2; D gene unclear. The ends were cut back, 6 bases at V and 0 bases at J, with 8 bases in the middle. CDR1 KGHSH and CDR2 LQKENI come from the germline V gene. The CDR3 extends over 13 amino acids. For the CDR3, the DNA is TGTGCCAGCTCCCCGGACTCTAACTATGGCTACACCTTC. This gives the protein CASSPDSNYGYTF.

The CDR3 sequence is CASREGLARTYEQYF. Written as DNA, the CDR3 is TGTGCCAGCAGAGAGGGACTAGCGCGGACCTACGAGCAGTACTTC. The chain links TRBV2 to TRBJ2-7; the match to TRBD2 covers 10 bases. CDR3 length: 15 amino acids. Per germline, CDR1 SNHLY and CDR2 FYNNEI. After removal of 6 bases from V and 2 bases from J, the junction contained 7 bases not matched to a gene.

The CDR3 DNA is TGTGCCAGTATCGTAAGCTCTGAAGCTTTCTTT. As protein: CASIVSSEAFF. The V call is TRBV19, the J call TRBJ1-1; no definite D call. Germline V gives CDR1 LNHDA, CDR2 SQIVND (reference sequence). V shed 7 bases and J shed 6 bases, with 9 bases lying between them. This CDR3 spans 11 amino acids.

The chain has TRBV7-8 and TRBJ2-7; 7 bases are a match to TRBD1. The CDR3 totals 14 residues. In germline, CDR1 is SGHVS, CDR2 FQNEAQ. With 4 bases clipped from V and 0 bases from J, the junction kept 3 bases outside the gene matches. Here the CDR3 DNA reads TGTGCCAGCAGCTCGGACAGGTCCTCCTACGAGCAGTACTTC. Translation gives CASSSDRSSYEQYF.

The CDR3, as DNA: TGTGCCAGCAGCTTGGAGGGGCCTTCCTACAATGAGCAGTTCTTC. Its translation is CASSLEGPSYNEQFF. This rearrangement joins TRBV5-4 to TRBJ2-1, with TRBD1 as a possible D gene (5 bases). This CDR3 has 15 residues. Trimming took off 0 bases at V and 1 base at J, with 8 bases between the two ends. Germline-derived CDR1 and CDR2 are SGHNT and YYREEE (reference sequence).

The J gene is TRBJ2-1, the V gene TRBV6-6, with D possibly TRBD2 on 5 matching bases. V shed 6 bases and J shed 4 bases, with 16 bases lying between them. The CDR3 has 15 residues. CDR1 is MNHNY and CDR2 is SVGAGI in the germline V gene (reference sequence). This CDR3 is CASSPLLGNYNEQFF. CDR3 nucleotide sequence: TGTGCCAGCAGCCCCCTTCTCGGGAATTACAATGAGCAGTTCTTC.

The chain links TRBV3-1 (or the pseudogene TRBV3-2) to TRBJ1-5; D perhaps matches TRBD1 (5 bases). Germline CDR1 reads LGHDT; CDR2 reads YNNKEL (reference sequence). Trimming took off 2 bases at V and 4 bases at J, with 6 bases between the two ends. CDR3 size: 13 residues. The DNA for the CDR3 is TGTGCCAGCAGCCAAAGGGGAAATCAGCCCCAGCATTTT. Its translation is CASSQRGNQPQHF.

This chain joins TRBV5-1 and TRBJ2-2; D is unresolved. Germline V gene data show CDR1 as SGHRS and CDR2 as YFSETQ. Trimming stripped 2 bases from V and 2 bases from J, with 13 bases between. The CDR3 is 16 amino acids. DNA of the CDR3: TGCGCCAGCAGCTTATTGTCGGCGGCCAACACCGGGGAGCTGTTTTTT. Residues: CASSLLSAANTGELFF.

J is TRBJ2-1 and V is TRBV28; TRBD2 aligns across 8 bases. From germline, CDR1 is MDHEN and CDR2 SYDVKM. V trimming: 7 bases; J trimming: 1 base; junction bases outside the gene matches: 6. CDR3 length: 15 amino acids. Here the CDR3 reads CASTIGGASYNEQFF. In DNA form, the CDR3 reads TGTGCCAGCACCATCGGGGGGGCTTCCTACAATGAGCAGTTCTTC.

The gene calls are TRBV2 and TRBJ2-1; perhaps TRBD2 as D (5 bases). Deletions cut 5 bases from V and 4 bases from J, with 21 bases between. CDR3 size: 17 residues. Per the germline V gene, CDR1 is SNHLY and CDR2 is FYNNEI. The CDR3 loop reads CASSNLAGGPGYNEQFF. For the CDR3, the DNA is TGTGCCAGCAGTAATCTAGCAGGCGGGCCGGGGTACAATGAGCAGTTCTTC.

Only a few counts were recorded for this clone. The rearrangement joins TRBV5-1 to TRBJ2-2, with a weak D call TRBD1 (5 bases). CDR3 length: 15 amino acids. The germline V gene has CDR1 SGHRS and CDR2 YFSETQ. Trimming pared 3 bases from V and 0 bases from J, leaving 9 bases between. The CDR3 DNA is TGCGCCAGCAGCTACAGGTCCGCGAACACCGGGGAGCTGTTTTTT. Protein product: CASSYRSANTGELFF. The whole variable domain, remainder taken from reference TRBV5-1 and TRBJ2-2, is KAGVTQTPRYLIKTRGQQVTLSCSPISGHRSVSWYQQTPGQGLQFLFEYFSETQRNKGNFPGRFSGRQFSNSRSEMNVSTLELGDSALYLCASSYRSANTGELFFGEGSRLTVL.